Below are 26 T cell receptor beta chains sequenced from a single sample in a study of radiotherapy plus CTLA-4 blockade in lung cancer. Sequencing was performed with immunoSEQ multiplex PCR; in TCRdb, only in-frame clones are kept and a portion is missing. The sample lists around 130,000 clones; about nine tenths were seen once. This specimen was peripheral blood, taken from a patient treated with radiotherapy plus ipilimumab. Receptor source: a human donor with non-small cell lung cancer that progressed on radiotherapy plus ipilimumab.

The CDR3 loop reads CAWTTGLQMGTDTQYF. The DNA for the CDR3 is TGTGCCTGGACCACGGGACTCCAAATGGGAACAGATACGCAGTATTTT. The chain links TRBV30 to TRBJ2-3; D might be TRBD2 (6 bases). CDR3 length: 16 amino acids. Between the trimmed V and J ends, which lost 4 bases and 3 bases, there was a span of 20 bases. The V gene's germline CDR1 is GTSNPN and CDR2 SVGIG (reference sequence).

V is TRBV19 and J is TRBJ1-4; unclear D gene. The CDR3 is 13 amino acids. Germline V CDR1 and CDR2: LNHDA, SQIVND (reference sequence). The V gene lost 5 bases and the J gene lost 3 bases, with 7 bases spanning the gap. The CDR3 region is CASSPDPNEKLFF. CDR3 coding DNA: TGTGCCAGTAGTCCGGACCCTAATGAAAAACTGTTTTTT.

The chain couples TRBV4-1 to TRBJ1-5; D is unresolved. CDR3 length: 15 amino acids. The germline CDR1 and CDR2 sequences are MGHRA and YSYEKL. V dropped 0 bases and J dropped 3 bases, with 9 bases sitting between them. The CDR3 nucleotides are TGCGCCAGCAGCCAAGATCTGCCAGCCAATCAGCCCCAGCATTTT. Residues: CASSQDLPANQPQHF.

A single count supports this clone. In the same sample, other DNA sequences code for this CDR3. The chain combines TRBV4-1 with TRBJ1-1; D possibly corresponds to TRBD1 (5 bases). Germline V gene data show CDR1 as MGHRA and CDR2 as YSYEKL. Trimming pared 2 bases from V and 0 bases from J, leaving 31 bases between. The CDR3 has 22 amino acids. The DNA of the CDR3 is TGCGCCAGCAGCCAACAAGAATTGCCCTGGGACCCACCCTTGTCGTTGAACACTGAAGCTTTCTTT. This encodes CASSQQELPWDPPLSLNTEAFF.

The chain employs TRBV4-2 and TRBJ1-5; D call uncertain. The V and J ends lost 1 base and 5 bases respectively, with 12 bases between them. The CDR3 covers 15 residues. CDR1 is LGHNA, CDR2 YNFKEQ, per germline. The CDR3 nucleotides are TGTGCCAGCAGCCAAGCCCAGGCGGGAGATCAGCCCCAGCATTTT. This sequence encodes CASSQAQAGDQPQHF.

The J gene is TRBJ2-7, the V gene TRBV9; 11 nucleotides align to TRBD2. The CDR3 extends over 16 amino acids. The V gene's germline CDR1 is SGDLS and CDR2 YYNGEE. The trim removed 3 bases at V and 0 bases at J, leaving 5 bases unmatched. The chain's CDR3 is CASSATGTSGSYEQYF. CDR3 coding DNA: TGTGCCAGCAGCGCCACCGGGACTAGCGGCTCCTACGAGCAGTACTTC. The full variable domain, completed using reference TRBV9 and TRBJ2-7, is DSGVTQTPKHLITATGQRVTLRCSPRSGDLSVYWYQQSLDQGLQFLIQYYNGEERAKGNILERFSAQQFPDLHSELNLSSLELGDSALYFCASSATGTSGSYEQYFGPGTRLTVT.

This rearrangement joins TRBV2 to TRBJ1-1; possibly TRBD1 for D (6 bases). Germline CDR1 is SNHLY and CDR2 is FYNNEI. Trimming shortened V by 6 bases and J by 3 bases, and 17 bases separated the two germline ends. The CDR3 sequence is 15 residues long. The DNA of the CDR3 is TGTGCCAGCAGGCCCACCACAGGGTTGGACACTGAAGCTTTCTTT. As protein: CASRPTTGLDTEAFF. The whole variable domain, filled in from reference TRBV2 and TRBJ1-1, reads EPEVTQTPSHQVTQMGQEVILRCVPISNHLYFYWYRQILGQKVEFLVSFYNNEISEKSEIFDDQFSVERPDGSNFTLKIRSTKLEDSAMYFCASRPTTGLDTEAFFGQGTRLTVV.

The rearrangement uses TRBV11-3 and TRBJ2-1; D might be TRBD1 (5 bases). This CDR3 has 15 residues. Trimming took off 0 bases at V and 7 bases at J, with 13 bases between the two ends. The germline CDR1 and CDR2 sequences are SGHNT and YENEEA. The CDR3 nucleotides are TGTGCCAGCAGCTTAGATCAGGGTAGCTGGAATGAGCAGTTCTTC. It encodes CASSLDQGSWNEQFF.

The chain is built from TRBV2 and TRBJ1-3, with 7 bases aligning to TRBD1. The CDR3 extends over 15 amino acids. CDR1 is SNHLY, CDR2 FYNNEI, per germline. With V trimmed by 7 bases and J by 4 bases, 10 bases remained unmatched. The CDR3 spells CASNLQGRVGNTIYF. The CDR3 DNA sequence: TGTGCCAGCAACTTACAGGGGAGAGTAGGAAACACCATATATTTT.

V gene TRBV6-1 combines with J gene TRBJ1-5; D is unclear. The CDR3 extends over 15 amino acids. Trimming shortened V by 6 bases and J by 0 bases, and 12 bases separated the two germline ends. The germline gives CDR1 MNHNS, CDR2 SASEGT. Here the CDR3 DNA reads TGTGCCAGCAGGGGCCAGGCGGGTAGCAATCAGCCCCAGCATTTT. Amino acid sequence: CASRGQAGSNQPQHF.

The chain carries TRBV6-5 and TRBJ2-3; D might be TRBD1 or TRBD2, each matching 5 bases. Germline V gene data show CDR1 as MNHEY and CDR2 as SVGAGI. Trimming took 2 bases from V and 4 from J, leaving 7 bases between them. This CDR3 spans 13 amino acids. CDR3 nucleotide sequence: TGTGCCAGCAGTTACCGGGGCTCAGATACGCAGTATTTT. Translated: CASSYRGSDTQYF.

The genes are TRBV6-1 and TRBJ2-3; 11 positions agree with TRBD2. The CDR3 runs 15 residues. Trimming took 10 bases from V and 1 from J; bases not matched to a gene: 7. Germline-derived CDR1 and CDR2 are MNHNS and SASEGT. The CDR3 reads CATISGRVGTDTQYF. Written as DNA, the CDR3 is TGTGCCACCATTAGCGGGAGGGTCGGCACAGATACGCAGTATTTT.

J is TRBJ1-1 and V is TRBV11-3, with 9 bases matching TRBD1. This CDR3 contains 16 residues. Per germline, CDR1 SGHNT and CDR2 YENEEA. V trimming: 1 base; J trimming: 3 bases; junction bases outside the gene matches: 6. The CDR3 DNA reads as TGTGCCAGCAGCTTAGGCTTATGGGACAGGGACACTGAAGCTTTCTTT. It is translated as CASSLGLWDRDTEAFF.

J is TRBJ1-5 and V is TRBV15; 9 bases are shared with TRBD1. V was pared by 4 bases and J by 8 bases, with 12 bases of the junction left unmatched. Germline loops: CDR1 LNHNV, CDR2 YYDKDF (reference sequence). There are 16 residues in the CDR3. For the CDR3, the DNA is TGTGCCACCAGCACCCCCGGGACAGGGAGTTCAAAGCCCCAGCATTTT. Its protein is CATSTPGTGSSKPQHF.

The chain carries TRBV7-2 and TRBJ1-3; D is unresolved. Germline lookup yields CDR1 SGHTA and CDR2 FQGNSA. With 1 base removed from V and 4 bases from J, the gap between germline ends came to 8 bases. The CDR3 has 14 amino acids. In DNA, the CDR3 is TGTGCCAGCAGCTTAGGTGGAGCGGGAAACACCATATATTTT. Encoded protein: CASSLGGAGNTIYF.

This chain uses TRBV19 with TRBJ1-1; D remains unclear. Trimming stripped 6 bases from V and 1 base from J, with 12 bases between. CDR1 and CDR2 from the germline V gene are LNHDA and SQIVND (reference sequence). The CDR3 contains 14 residues. The CDR3 loop is CASRRNPGNTEAFF. In DNA, the CDR3 is TGTGCCAGTAGGAGGAATCCGGGGAACACTGAAGCTTTCTTT.

The genes are TRBV27 and TRBJ1-1, with TRBD1 matching 7 bases. Germline V lookup: CDR1 MNHEY, CDR2 SMNVEV (reference sequence). V was clipped by 7 bases and J by 0 bases; unmatched bases: 5. The CDR3 has 14 residues. For the CDR3, the DNA is TGTGCCAGCACTCCCAGGGGGGTGAACACTGAAGCTTTCTTT. Translating it yields CASTPRGVNTEAFF.

The J gene is TRBJ2-5, the V gene TRBV7-2, with TRBD1 as a possible D gene (5 bases). Germline CDR1 and CDR2: SGHTA and FQGNSA. With 5 bases removed from V and 7 bases from J, the gap between germline ends came to 20 bases. The CDR3 is 15 residues long. CDR3 sequence reads: CASSRPGISQGTQYF. In nucleotides, the CDR3 is TGTGCCAGCAGCCGCCCCGGAATTAGCCAGGGGACCCAGTACTTC.

J is TRBJ2-3 and V is TRBV15; D is undetermined. The V gene's germline CDR1 is LNHNV and CDR2 YYDKDF (reference sequence). This CDR3 region has 12 residues. V was trimmed by 4 bases and J by 5 bases, leaving 7 bases between them. CDR3 DNA sequence: TGTGCCACCAGCAAGTGGGGAGATACGCAGTATTTT. Its translation is CATSKWGDTQYF.

The genes are TRBV30 and TRBJ1-4; D remains unclear. This CDR3 is 14 amino acids long. Trimming pared 2 bases from V and 7 bases from J, leaving 14 bases between. The germline CDR1 and CDR2 sequences are GTSNPN and SVGIG (reference sequence). The DNA for the CDR3 is TGTGCCTGGAGTCCGGGATCCTCGGGTGAAAAACTGTTTTTT. Protein: CAWSPGSSGEKLFF.

The chain carries TRBV19 and TRBJ2-7, with TRBD1 matching over 9 bases. Germline V gene lookup returns CDR1 LNHDA and CDR2 SQIVND (reference sequence). This CDR3 contains 14 residues. Germline trimming cut 6 bases from V and 5 bases from J; bases unmatched to any gene: 8. The CDR3 region is CASSRDRDSHEQYF. The CDR3 nucleotides are TGTGCCAGTAGCCGGGACAGGGATTCCCACGAGCAGTACTTC.

J is TRBJ2-3 and V is TRBV15; 7 nucleotides match TRBD2. Per the germline V gene, CDR1 is LNHNV and CDR2 is YYDKDF (reference sequence). The CDR3 is 16 residues long. Unmatched junction bases numbered 7, after V lost 1 base and J lost 3 bases. The CDR3 sequence is CATSRGEGGPTDTQYF. CDR3 nucleotide sequence: TGTGCCACCAGCAGAGGGGAGGGAGGGCCGACAGATACGCAGTATTTT.

V gene TRBV7-9 combines with J gene TRBJ2-5; D is possibly TRBD1 or TRBD2 (5 bases each). This CDR3 region has 18 residues. Germline loops: CDR1 SEHNR, CDR2 FQNEAQ (reference sequence). V gave up 3 bases and J gave up 4 bases, with 24 bases separating them. The CDR3 region has the DNA TGTGCCAGCAGCTTCCTCCTCCAGGGAGTTAGCCCGAGAGAGACCCAGTACTTC. It translates to CASSFLLQGVSPRETQYF.

The gene calls are TRBV6-6 and TRBJ2-5; D unclear. Germline V gives CDR1 MNHNY, CDR2 SVGAGI (reference sequence). CDR3 size: 14 residues. The V end was cut by 0 bases, the J end by 4 bases, with 9 bases between. The CDR3 here is CASSYSKNGETQYF. In DNA, the CDR3 is TGTGCCAGCAGTTACTCAAAGAACGGAGAGACCCAGTACTTC.

V is TRBV13 and J is TRBJ1-1; D might be TRBD1 (5 bases). CDR3 length: 12 amino acids. The V gene lost 5 bases and the J gene lost 6 bases, with 10 bases spanning the gap. Germline V gene sequence: CDR1 PRHDT, CDR2 FYEKMQ (reference sequence). CDR3 nucleotide sequence: TGTGCCAGCAGCCCGCGAGGGGCTGAAGCTTTCTTT. Amino acid sequence: CASSPRGAEAFF.

This chain joins TRBV5-4 and TRBJ2-7; TRBD1 agrees at 10 bases. The CDR3 extends over 15 amino acids. V lost 3 bases to trimming and J lost 4 bases; unmatched junction nucleotides: 7. Germline loops: CDR1 SGHNT, CDR2 YYREEE (reference sequence). This CDR3 reads CASSSPGQGNYEQYF. DNA for the CDR3: TGTGCCAGCAGCTCACCGGGACAGGGGAATTACGAGCAGTACTTC. Full variable domain (outside the CDR3, taken from reference TRBV5-4 and TRBJ2-7): ETGVTQSPTHLIKTRGQQVTLRCSSQSGHNTVSWYQQALGQGPQFIFQYYREEENGRGNFPPRFSGLQFPNYSSELNVNALELDDSALYLCASSSPGQGNYEQYFGPGTRLTVT.